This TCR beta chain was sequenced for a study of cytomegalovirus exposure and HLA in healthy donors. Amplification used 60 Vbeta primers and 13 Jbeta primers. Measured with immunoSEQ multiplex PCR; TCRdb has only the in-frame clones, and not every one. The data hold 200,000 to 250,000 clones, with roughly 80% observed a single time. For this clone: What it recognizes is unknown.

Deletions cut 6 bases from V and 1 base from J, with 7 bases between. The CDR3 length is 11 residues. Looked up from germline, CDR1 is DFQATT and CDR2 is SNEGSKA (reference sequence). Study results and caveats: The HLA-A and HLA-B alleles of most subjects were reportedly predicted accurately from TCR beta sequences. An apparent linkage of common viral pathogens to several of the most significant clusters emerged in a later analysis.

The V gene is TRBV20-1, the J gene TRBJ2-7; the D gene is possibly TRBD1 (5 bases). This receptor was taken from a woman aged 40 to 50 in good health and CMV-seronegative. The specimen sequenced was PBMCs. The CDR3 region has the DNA TGCAGTGCCAGACAGTCCTACGAGCAGTACTTC. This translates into CSARQSYEQYF.